This TCR beta chain was observed in a study of identical twins. The cDNA had a unique molecular identifier and a template-switch universal primer site. TCRdb analysed the 5' RACE reads with MiXCR anew, one entry per CDR3 protein. The sample contains some 300,000 distinct CDR3 sequences, roughly 12% of which appear only once. The CDR3 consists of 14 residues. The J segment lost 3 bases and the V segment lost 7 bases, leaving 5 bases of the junction unmatched. Germline V CDR1 and CDR2: MNHNS, SASEGT. Every donor was a healthy Caucasian. In this sample, this clonotype turned up a few times. Its antigen is not known. Study findings and constraints: Conclusions leaned on cross-sectional statistical analysis and did not track the same donors over time. Fewer insertions characterized abundant cord blood beta clonotypes, whereas memory repertoires showed none.

These same data were also listed under a study on yellow fever vaccine responses in identical twins.

The receptor was derived from a woman in her late teens or twenties in good health. The source material was CD8+ T cells sorted from blood. This rearrangement joins TRBV6-1 to TRBJ2-2, with 7 positions matching TRBD2. The CDR3 DNA follows: TGTGCCAGCACCCTACGGGGGGACACCGGGGAGCTGTTTTTT. This codes for CASTLRGDTGELFF.